What follows are 30 T cell receptor beta chains derived from one specimen sequenced in a study of T cell responses to AZD1222 COVID-19 vaccine. This table comes from immunoSEQ multiplex PCR, and its TCRdb copy is limited to in-frame clones, with some not included. The profile covers roughly 140,000 clones, with around 89% appearing a single time and more than 12% taken by the ten largest. Specimen: peripheral blood, collected on day 0 of AZD1222 vaccination. The receptor source for this set is an adult in good health.

The chain recombines TRBV7-2 with TRBJ2-7; D is unclear. The germline gives CDR1 SGHTA, CDR2 FQGNSA. V dropped 7 bases and J dropped 2 bases, with 9 bases sitting between them. There are 12 residues in the CDR3. Here the CDR3 DNA reads TGTGCCAGCAAGGGCGGAACCTACGAGCAGTACTTC. Encoded protein: CASKGGTYEQYF.

About this clone itself: The sample holds other DNA sequences that translate to the same CDR3. This chain uses TRBV6-5 with TRBJ2-7, with D maybe TRBD1 (5 bases). V lost 5 bases to trimming and J lost 3 bases, with 8 bases between them. Germline CDR1 reads MNHEY; CDR2 reads SVGAGI. The CDR3 sequence is 12 residues long. Here the CDR3 reads CASSRDSYEQYF. The CDR3, as DNA: TGTGCCAGCAGTCGCGACAGCTACGAGCAGTACTTC.

The chain employs TRBV27 and TRBJ1-4; D uncertain. Germline CDR1 reads MNHEY; CDR2 reads SMNVEV (reference sequence). V gave up 4 bases and J gave up 2 bases, with 14 bases separating them. The CDR3 contains 16 residues. The CDR3: CASSSELGRTNEKLFF. As DNA, the CDR3 is TGTGCCAGCAGTTCAGAGTTGGGGAGGACTAATGAAAAACTGTTTTTT.

This CDR3 reads CATSGPHDRGGGNTEAFF. For the CDR3, the DNA is TGTGCCACCAGTGGCCCTCATGACAGGGGGGGAGGGAACACTGAAGCTTTCTTT. The chain is built from TRBV24-1 and TRBJ1-1, with 9 bases identical to TRBD1. Germline V CDR1 and CDR2: KGHDR, SFDVKD. The CDR3 is 18 residues long. Trimming cost V 5 bases and J 1 base; bases outside gene matches: 13.

The chain has TRBV5-4 and TRBJ1-2, with 9 nucleotides matching TRBD1. V shed 3 bases and J 0 bases; nucleotides not matched to a gene: 6. Germline V CDR1 and CDR2: SGHNT, YYREEE (reference sequence). The CDR3 runs 16 residues. Written as DNA, the CDR3 is TGTGCCAGCAGCTCCGGACAGGGGCGAACTAACTATGGCTACACCTTC. Residues: CASSSGQGRTNYGYTF.

The V gene is TRBV19, the J gene TRBJ1-2, with D perhaps matching TRBD1 (6 bases). Germline V gives CDR1 LNHDA, CDR2 SQIVND (reference sequence). The ends were cut back, 3 bases at V and 14 bases at J, with 31 bases in the middle. This CDR3 has 17 amino acids. CDR3 coding DNA: TGTGCCAGTAGTATCCCGCCGGGGGGGGCCGACCCCTCTGCGTGTACCTTC. Protein sequence: CASSIPPGGADPSACTF. The full variable domain, with the rest looked up from reference TRBV19 and TRBJ1-2, is DGGITQSPKYLFRKEGQNVTLSCEQNLNHDAMYWYRQDPGQGLRLIYYSQIVNDFQKGDIAEGYSVSREKKESFPLTVTSAQKNPTAFYLCASSIPPGGADPSACTFGSGTRLTVV.

This clone has only a few counts. CDR3 sequence reads: CASSDGVTNTGELFF. The CDR3 nucleotides read TGTGCCAGCAGTGACGGGGTTACGAACACCGGGGAGCTGTTTTTT. The chain couples TRBV28 to TRBJ2-2; D might be TRBD2 (5 bases). This CDR3 contains 15 residues. The germline V gene has CDR1 MDHEN and CDR2 SYDVKM. V was trimmed by 5 bases and J by 0 bases, leaving 10 bases between them.

The chain has TRBV27 and TRBJ1-5; the D is unclear. The CDR3 covers 13 residues. Trimming took 1 base from V and 7 from J, leaving 8 bases between them. Germline values: CDR1 MNHEY, CDR2 SMNVEV (reference sequence). The CDR3 protein is CASSLFREQPQHF. The CDR3 DNA sequence: TGTGCCAGCAGTTTATTTCGGGAGCAGCCCCAGCATTTT.

The chain couples TRBV5-1 to TRBJ2-3; D is undetermined. The CDR3 is 14 residues long. V was trimmed by 0 bases and J by 1 base, leaving 6 bases between them. The germline V gene encodes CDR1 SGHRS and CDR2 YFSETQ. CDR3 amino acids: CASSLDMGTDTQYF. The CDR3, as DNA: TGCGCCAGCAGCTTGGATATGGGCACAGATACGCAGTATTTT.

J is TRBJ2-2 and V is TRBV28; 9 nucleotides align to TRBD2. V lost 3 bases and J lost 0; bases outside the gene matches: 2. This CDR3 has 16 residues. Germline CDR1 is MDHEN and CDR2 is SYDVKM. The CDR3 reads CASSFLAGANTGELFF. The CDR3 DNA sequence: TGTGCCAGCAGTTTCTTAGCGGGGGCGAACACCGGGGAGCTGTTTTTT.

The chain uses TRBV28 and TRBJ2-7, with unresolved D. Trimming removed 5 bases from V and 2 bases from J, with 7 bases in between. The CDR3 length is 12 residues. Germline V gene data show CDR1 as MDHEN and CDR2 as SYDVKM. CDR3 protein: CASSEQTYEQYF. Written as DNA, the CDR3 is TGTGCCAGCAGTGAACAAACCTACGAGCAGTACTTC.

This clone has just one count. The J gene is TRBJ1-1, the V gene TRBV19; 7 bases map to TRBD1. Germline V CDR1 and CDR2: LNHDA, SQIVND (reference sequence). The CDR3 is made up of 15 amino acids. V lost 1 base, J lost 8 bases, and 10 bases stayed unmatched. In DNA, the CDR3 is TGTGCCAGTAGTATAGTGTTGACAGGGACCCCCGAAGCTTTCTTT. Translation: CASSIVLTGTPEAFF. Drawing the rest from reference TRBV19 and TRBJ1-1, the complete variable domain is DGGITQSPKYLFRKEGQNVTLSCEQNLNHDAMYWYRQDPGQGLRLIYYSQIVNDFQKGDIAEGYSVSREKKESFPLTVTSAQKNPTAFYLCASSIVLTGTPEAFFGQGTRLTVV.

The DNA of the CDR3 is TGTGCCAGCAGCTTAGAACCAGGGCCTTTCACAGATACGCAGTATTTT. It yields the protein CASSLEPGPFTDTQYF. The chain links TRBV11-2 to TRBJ2-3; the D gene is possibly TRBD1 (5 bases). CDR3 length equals 16 residues. From germline, CDR1 is SGHAT and CDR2 FQNNGV. Trimming left V 0 bases short and J 2 bases short, with 12 bases between. Full variable domain (remainder filled in from reference TRBV11-2 and TRBJ2-3): EAGVAQSPRYKIIEKRQSVAFWCNPISGHATLYWYQQILGQGPKLLIQFQNNGVVDDSQLPKDRFSAERLKGVDSTLKIQPAKLEDSAVYLCASSLEPGPFTDTQYFGPGTRLTVL.

This sequence joins TRBV18 and TRBJ2-5; a possible D gene is TRBD2 (6 bases). The CDR3 sequence is 15 residues long. The V gene's germline CDR1 is KGHSH and CDR2 LQKENI. V was clipped by 0 bases and J by 5 bases, with 13 bases between them. CDR3: CASSPPGAEGETQYF. In DNA form, the CDR3 reads TGTGCCAGCTCACCACCAGGGGCGGAGGGGGAGACCCAGTACTTC.

V is TRBV15 and J is TRBJ1-5, with a weak D call TRBD1 (6 bases). The CDR3 length is 15 residues. Trimming removed 1 base from V and 6 bases from J, with 13 bases in between. Germline lookup yields CDR1 LNHNV and CDR2 YYDKDF (reference sequence). CDR3 in DNA: TGTGCCACCAGCAGAGGCGGACAGCTGGTTCAGCCCCAGCATTTT. This translates into CATSRGGQLVQPQHF.

The rearrangement links TRBV7-2 to TRBJ1-1; D is possibly TRBD1 (6 bases). The CDR3 runs 15 residues. Germline V gene sequence: CDR1 SGHTA, CDR2 FQGNSA. Trimming removed 5 bases at V and 2 bases at J, with 15 bases between. Here the CDR3 DNA reads TGTGCCAGCAGCAGTGCCGGGACAATAAACACTGAAGCTTTCTTT. This codes for CASSSAGTINTEAFF.

This chain joins TRBV19 and TRBJ1-4; unclear D gene. The ends were cut back, 3 bases at V and 0 bases at J, with 11 bases in the middle. Germline lookup yields CDR1 LNHDA and CDR2 SQIVND (reference sequence). The CDR3 covers 16 residues. CDR3 DNA sequence: TGTGCCAGTAGTATTCTATGGGTATCAACTAATGAAAAACTGTTTTTT. It codes for CASSILWVSTNEKLFF. Drawing the rest from reference TRBV19 and TRBJ1-4, the complete variable domain is DGGITQSPKYLFRKEGQNVTLSCEQNLNHDAMYWYRQDPGQGLRLIYYSQIVNDFQKGDIAEGYSVSREKKESFPLTVTSAQKNPTAFYLCASSILWVSTNEKLFFGSGTQLSVL.

J is TRBJ1-2 and V is TRBV4-2, with D tentatively TRBD1 (5 bases). Trimming cost V 0 bases and J 2 bases, with 16 bases left between them. The CDR3 contains 17 residues. Germline V gene lookup returns CDR1 LGHNA and CDR2 YNFKEQ. The CDR3: CASSQEELGGVNYGYTF. The CDR3 DNA sequence: TGTGCCAGCAGCCAAGAAGAACTGGGGGGGGTAAACTATGGCTACACCTTC.

Points on this clone: Sequence at one end of the junction differs from germline and may be a read error. The rearrangement links TRBV7-8 to TRBJ2-7, with TRBD2 as a possible D gene (7 bases). In germline, CDR1 is SGHVS, CDR2 FQNEAQ. This CDR3 contains 16 residues. The CDR3 region has the DNA TGTGCCAGCCGCTTAGGGGGGGGCGACACCCACTACGAGCAGTACTTC. As protein: CASRLGGGDTHYEQYF.

This chain connects TRBV5-6 to TRBJ1-1; D is ambiguous. This CDR3 contains 14 residues. The germline gives CDR1 SGHDT, CDR2 YYEEEE. V gave up 3 bases and J gave up 10 bases, with 19 bases separating them. This chain's CDR3 is CASSSMTRYAGAFF. The CDR3 DNA reads as TGTGCCAGCAGCTCAATGACGCGTTACGCAGGAGCTTTCTTT.

The chain uses TRBV5-4 and TRBJ1-2; tentatively, D is TRBD1 (5 bases). The length of the CDR3 is 13 residues. The germline CDR1 and CDR2 sequences are SGHNT and YYREEE (reference sequence). V was shortened by 7 bases and J by 2 bases, with 12 bases between the two germline ends. The DNA of the CDR3 is TGTGCCAGCGGTTTTCGGGACAACTATGGCTACACCTTC. Encoded protein: CASGFRDNYGYTF.

This clone was picked up a small number of times. V usage is TRBV4-1 and J usage is TRBJ2-1, with 9 bases lining up with TRBD2. V shed 0 bases, J shed 7 bases, and the junction held 10 bases outside the gene matches. Per germline, CDR1 MGHRA and CDR2 YSYEKL. The CDR3 has 17 amino acids. In DNA, the CDR3 is TGCGCCAGCAGCCAAGATGGGGTAGCGGGGGTCTGGAATGAGCAGTTCTTC. Residues: CASSQDGVAGVWNEQFF.

This chain joins TRBV7-2 and TRBJ1-1, with D tentatively TRBD1 (6 bases). Germline CDR1 is SGHTA and CDR2 is FQGNSA. V lost 4 bases, J lost 4 bases, and 13 bases lay in between. The CDR3 consists of 14 residues. In DNA form, the CDR3 reads TGTGCCAGCAGCTCATCCCGGGGGCCCACTGAAGCTTTCTTT. Residues: CASSSSRGPTEAFF. Full variable domain (missing parts from reference TRBV7-2 and TRBJ1-1): GAGVSQSPSNKVTEKGKDVELRCDPISGHTALYWYRQSLGQGLEFLIYFQGNSAPDKSGLPSDRFSAERTGGSVSTLTIQRTQQEDSAVYLCASSSSRGPTEAFFGQGTRLTVV.

V is TRBV27 and J is TRBJ2-1; D may be TRBD2 (5 bases). In germline, CDR1 is MNHEY, CDR2 SMNVEV (reference sequence). This CDR3 is 18 amino acids long. V gave up 1 base and J gave up 7 bases, with 23 bases separating them. CDR3 protein: CASSLFGRANHPENEQFF. As DNA, the CDR3 is TGTGCCAGCAGTTTATTCGGGCGGGCCAACCACCCGGAGAATGAGCAGTTCTTC.

This chain uses TRBV5-5 with TRBJ2-7; 8 bases are shared with TRBD2. Germline values: CDR1 SGHKS, CDR2 YYEKEE (reference sequence). After removal of 4 bases from V and 2 bases from J, the junction contained 2 bases not matched to a gene. The CDR3 runs 13 residues. The CDR3 DNA reads TGTGCCAGCAGCCCGGGGGGGGCCTACGAGCAGTACTTC. This sequence encodes CASSPGGAYEQYF.

The gene calls are TRBV4-3 and TRBJ1-3, with D unclear. The germline gives CDR1 LGHNA, CDR2 YSLEER. The CDR3 length is 16 residues. V was pared by 2 bases and J by 3 bases, with 14 bases between. The CDR3 is CASSQNIERGGNTIYF. The CDR3 DNA is TGCGCCAGCAGCCAAAATATTGAGAGAGGTGGAAACACCATATATTTT.

The chain employs TRBV7-2 and TRBJ2-5, with TRBD2 matching over 7 bases. This CDR3 comprises 15 residues. V shed 2 bases and J 3 bases; nucleotides not matched to a gene: 6. CDR1 and CDR2 from the germline V gene are SGHTA and FQGNSA. DNA of the CDR3: TGTGCCAGCAGCTTATGGTCTCTAGCGGAAGAGACCCAGTACTTC. This encodes CASSLWSLAEETQYF.

V and J are TRBV12-3 or TRBV12-4 and TRBJ2-7; no clear D. The CDR3 has 13 amino acids. Deletions cut 2 bases from V and 6 bases from J, with 11 bases between. The CDR3 region is CASSLQVRAEQYF. The CDR3 region has the DNA TGTGCCAGCAGTTTACAAGTAAGGGCCGAGCAGTACTTC.

The CDR3 coding sequence is TGTGCCACCAGCTACGGAAAGGACCCTGGGGTAGCCAAAAACATTCAGTACTTC. As protein: CATSYGKDPGVAKNIQYF. V gene TRBV15 combines with J gene TRBJ2-4; D is undetermined. Germline assignment: CDR1 LNHNV and CDR2 YYDKDF (reference sequence). This CDR3 is built from 18 residues. V lost 5 bases to trimming and J lost 0 bases, with 20 bases between them.

The table lists this clone with a count of one. V usage is TRBV4-3 and J usage is TRBJ1-5; a weak D match, TRBD1 (6 bases). The V and J ends lost 0 bases and 6 bases respectively, with 15 bases between them. Germline V gene data show CDR1 as LGHNA and CDR2 as YSLEER. The CDR3 is made up of 16 amino acids. The CDR3 DNA reads as TGCGCCAGCAGCCAAGAACAGGGACCAGGCCCTCAGCCCCAGCATTTT. This translates into CASSQEQGPGPQPQHF.